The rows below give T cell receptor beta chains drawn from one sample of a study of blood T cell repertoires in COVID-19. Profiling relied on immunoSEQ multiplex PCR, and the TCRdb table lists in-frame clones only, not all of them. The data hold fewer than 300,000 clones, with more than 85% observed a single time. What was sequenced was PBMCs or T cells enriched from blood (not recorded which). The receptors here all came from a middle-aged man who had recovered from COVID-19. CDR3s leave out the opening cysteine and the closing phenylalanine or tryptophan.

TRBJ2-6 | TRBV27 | APPGTGLSGANVLT
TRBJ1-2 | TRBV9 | ASSVGLAGGLTYGYT
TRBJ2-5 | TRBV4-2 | ASSQVKLAGVETQY
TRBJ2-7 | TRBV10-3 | AMAPQVPYEQY
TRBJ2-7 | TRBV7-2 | ASSSSAQGYEQY
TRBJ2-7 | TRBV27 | ASSPAGLATAYEQY
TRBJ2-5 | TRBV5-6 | ASSFSEETQY
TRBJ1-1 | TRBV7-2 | ASSLATNMNTEAF
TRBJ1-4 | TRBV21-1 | ASSKERSRGEKLF
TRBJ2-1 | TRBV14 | ASSQERGWYNEQF
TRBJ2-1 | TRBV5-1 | ASSWDSKRATNEQF
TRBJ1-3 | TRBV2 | ASRFSTSRSGNTIY
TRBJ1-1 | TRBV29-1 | SVGGQPNTEAF
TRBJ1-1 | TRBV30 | AWSVTSPRRGTEAF
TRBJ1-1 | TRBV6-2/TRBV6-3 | ASSYIHGRWNTEAF
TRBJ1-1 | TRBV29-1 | SVGQGAEAF
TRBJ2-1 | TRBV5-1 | ASSRNRQGAGEQF
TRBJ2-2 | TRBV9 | ASTGLAGFANTGELF
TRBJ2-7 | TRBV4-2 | ASSQDYRTDRSSYEQY
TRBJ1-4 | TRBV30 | AWSQTKNNEKLF
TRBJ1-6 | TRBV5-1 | ASSLPGDYNSPLH
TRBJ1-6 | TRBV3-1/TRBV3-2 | ASRSQPNSPLH
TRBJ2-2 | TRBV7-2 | ASSLIQGTGELF
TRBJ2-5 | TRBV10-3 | AISGAGEETQY
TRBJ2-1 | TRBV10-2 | ASTETELTSGEGTYNEQF
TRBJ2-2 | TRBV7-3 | ASRDQVGDTGELF
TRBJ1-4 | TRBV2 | ASSERQGTTNEKLF
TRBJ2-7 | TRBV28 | ASSYFPRDYPPYEQY
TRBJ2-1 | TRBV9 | ASSPIAGSSYNEQF
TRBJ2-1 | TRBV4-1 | ASSPPGARSYNEQF
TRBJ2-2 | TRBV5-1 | ASSLDAVGELF
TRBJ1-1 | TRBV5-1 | ASSFVPWGTVNTEAF
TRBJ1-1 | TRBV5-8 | ASSLADTGTVAEAF
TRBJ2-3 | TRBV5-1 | ASSLGGSGTDTQY
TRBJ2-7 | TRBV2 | ASSEEGRQSYEQY
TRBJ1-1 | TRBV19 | ASSIGQDLMNTEAF
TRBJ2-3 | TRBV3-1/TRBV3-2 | ASSQVRTGGTDTQY
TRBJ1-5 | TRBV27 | ASSLSGTAYSNQPQH
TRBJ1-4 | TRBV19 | ASSTGWANEKLF
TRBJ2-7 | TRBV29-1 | SVLSGTDYEQY
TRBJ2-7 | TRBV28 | ASSQTGFRTGEQY
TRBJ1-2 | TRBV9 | ASSVSQDFYGYT
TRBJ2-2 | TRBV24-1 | ATSRGQLGTGELF
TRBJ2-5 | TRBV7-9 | ASSRGLAPETQY
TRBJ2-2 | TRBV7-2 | ASSPRTDTGELF
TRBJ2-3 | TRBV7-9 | ASSTTSGSTDTQY
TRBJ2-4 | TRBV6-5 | ASSWTSGSYIQY
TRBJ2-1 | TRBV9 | ASSVGGGGGLNEQF
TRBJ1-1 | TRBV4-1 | ASSRDYGKTGVNTEAF
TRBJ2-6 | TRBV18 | ASSPSTGDTGANVLT
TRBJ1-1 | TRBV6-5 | ASSTDRGNTEAF
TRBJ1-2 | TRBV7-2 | ASSARTGAGYT
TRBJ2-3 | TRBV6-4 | ASSLQESTDTQY